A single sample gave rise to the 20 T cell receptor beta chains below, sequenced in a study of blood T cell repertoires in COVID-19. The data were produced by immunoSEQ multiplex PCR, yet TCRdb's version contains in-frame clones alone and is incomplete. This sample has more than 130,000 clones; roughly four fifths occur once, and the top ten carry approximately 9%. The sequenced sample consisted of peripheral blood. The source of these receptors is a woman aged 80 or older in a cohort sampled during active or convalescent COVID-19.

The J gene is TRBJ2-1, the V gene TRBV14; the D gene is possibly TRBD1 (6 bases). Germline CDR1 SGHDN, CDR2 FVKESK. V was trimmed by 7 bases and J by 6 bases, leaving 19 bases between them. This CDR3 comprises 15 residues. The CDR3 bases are TGTGCCAGCACCCCGGCAGGGGTCGGATTCAATGAGCAGTTCTTC. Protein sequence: CASTPAGVGFNEQFF.

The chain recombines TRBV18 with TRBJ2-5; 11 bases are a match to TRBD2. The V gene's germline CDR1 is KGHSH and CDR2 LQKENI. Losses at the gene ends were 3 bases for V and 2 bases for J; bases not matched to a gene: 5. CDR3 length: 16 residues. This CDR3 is CASSPNSGGVQETQYF. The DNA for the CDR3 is TGTGCCAGCTCACCGAATAGCGGGGGGGTACAAGAGACCCAGTACTTC.

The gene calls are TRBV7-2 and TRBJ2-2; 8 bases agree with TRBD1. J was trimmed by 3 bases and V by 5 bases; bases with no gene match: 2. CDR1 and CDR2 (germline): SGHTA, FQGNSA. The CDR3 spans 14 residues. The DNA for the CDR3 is TGTGCCAGCAGCCCGGACAGGGACACCGGGGAGCTGTTTTTT. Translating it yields CASSPDRDTGELFF.

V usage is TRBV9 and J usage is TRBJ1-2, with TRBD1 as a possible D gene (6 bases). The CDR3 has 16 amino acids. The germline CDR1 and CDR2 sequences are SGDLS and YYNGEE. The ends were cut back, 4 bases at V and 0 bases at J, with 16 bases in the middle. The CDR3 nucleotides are TGTGCCAGCAGCCCTGGGGGACATATAACTAACTATGGCTACACCTTC. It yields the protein CASSPGGHITNYGYTF.

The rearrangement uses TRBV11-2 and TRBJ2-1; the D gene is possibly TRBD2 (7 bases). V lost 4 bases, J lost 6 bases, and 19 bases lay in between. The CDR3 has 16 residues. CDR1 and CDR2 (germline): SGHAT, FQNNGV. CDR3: CASSSLRGGPFNEQFF. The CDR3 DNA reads TGTGCCAGCAGCTCCTTGCGCGGGGGCCCTTTCAATGAGCAGTTCTTC. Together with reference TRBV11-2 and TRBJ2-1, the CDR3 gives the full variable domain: EAGVAQSPRYKIIEKRQSVAFWCNPISGHATLYWYQQILGQGPKLLIQFQNNGVVDDSQLPKDRFSAERLKGVDSTLKIQPAKLEDSAVYLCASSSLRGGPFNEQFFGPGTRLTVL.

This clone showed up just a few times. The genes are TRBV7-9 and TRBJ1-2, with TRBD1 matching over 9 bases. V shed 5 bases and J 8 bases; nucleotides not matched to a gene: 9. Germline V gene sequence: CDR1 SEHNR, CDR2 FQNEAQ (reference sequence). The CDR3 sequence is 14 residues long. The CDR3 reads CASSEAGQGVGYTF. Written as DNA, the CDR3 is TGTGCCAGCAGCGAAGCGGGACAGGGTGTGGGCTACACCTTC.

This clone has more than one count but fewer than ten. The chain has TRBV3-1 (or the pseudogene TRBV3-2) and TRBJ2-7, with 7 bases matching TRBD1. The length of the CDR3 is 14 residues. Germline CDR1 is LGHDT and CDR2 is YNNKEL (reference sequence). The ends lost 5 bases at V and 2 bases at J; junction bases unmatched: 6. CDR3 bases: TGTGCCAGCAGCTGGACAGGTCCAACCTACGAGCAGTACTTC. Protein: CASSWTGPTYEQYF.

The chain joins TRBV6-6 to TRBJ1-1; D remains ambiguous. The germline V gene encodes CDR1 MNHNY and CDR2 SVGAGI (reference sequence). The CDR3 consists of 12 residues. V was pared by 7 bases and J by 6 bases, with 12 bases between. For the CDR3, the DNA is TGTGCCAGCAAGTCCGACATTTCTGAAGCTTTCTTT. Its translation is CASKSDISEAFF.

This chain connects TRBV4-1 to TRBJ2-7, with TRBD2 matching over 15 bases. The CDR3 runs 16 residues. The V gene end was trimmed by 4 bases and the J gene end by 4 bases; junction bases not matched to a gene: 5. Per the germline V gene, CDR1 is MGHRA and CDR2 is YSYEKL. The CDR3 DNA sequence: TGCGCCAGCAGCCGGGGACTAGCGGGGGGCCCTTACGAGCAGTACGTC. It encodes CASSRGLAGGPYEQYV.

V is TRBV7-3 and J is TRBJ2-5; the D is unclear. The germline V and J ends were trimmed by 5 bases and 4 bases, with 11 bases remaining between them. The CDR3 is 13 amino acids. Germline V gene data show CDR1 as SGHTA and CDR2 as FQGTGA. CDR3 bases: TGTGCCAGCAGCGCCACGCGTGTAGAGACCCAGTACTTC. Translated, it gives CASSATRVETQYF.

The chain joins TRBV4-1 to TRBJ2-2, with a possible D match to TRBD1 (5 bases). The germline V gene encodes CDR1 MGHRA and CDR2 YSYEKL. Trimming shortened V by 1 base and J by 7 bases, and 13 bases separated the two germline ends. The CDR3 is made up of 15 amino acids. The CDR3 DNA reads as TGCGCCAGCAGCCAAGTTGGGCAGGGCGACGGGGAGCTGTTTTTT. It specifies CASSQVGQGDGELFF.

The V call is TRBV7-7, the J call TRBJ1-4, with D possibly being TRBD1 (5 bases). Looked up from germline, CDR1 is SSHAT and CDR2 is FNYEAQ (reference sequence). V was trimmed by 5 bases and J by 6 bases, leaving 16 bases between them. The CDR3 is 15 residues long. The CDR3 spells CASSPQTVQYEKLFF. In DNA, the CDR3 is TGTGCCAGCAGCCCCCAGACAGTTCAATATGAAAAACTGTTTTTT.

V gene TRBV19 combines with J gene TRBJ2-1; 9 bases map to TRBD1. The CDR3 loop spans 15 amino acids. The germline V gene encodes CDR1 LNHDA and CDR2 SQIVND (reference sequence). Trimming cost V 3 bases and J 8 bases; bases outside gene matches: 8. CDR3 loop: CASSILGQGGHEQFF. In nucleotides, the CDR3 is TGTGCCAGTAGTATCCTGGGACAGGGAGGTCATGAGCAGTTCTTC.

The CDR3 protein is CASSHRDRGSLEQYV. CDR3 DNA: TGTGCCAGCAGTCACCGGGACAGGGGTTCATTAGAGCAGTACGTC. The rearrangement uses TRBV6-2 or TRBV6-3 and TRBJ2-7; 10 bases fit TRBD1. V lost 5 bases, J lost 7 bases, and 11 bases stayed unmatched. The CDR3 spans 15 residues. CDR1 and CDR2 from the germline V gene are MNHEY and SVGEGT.

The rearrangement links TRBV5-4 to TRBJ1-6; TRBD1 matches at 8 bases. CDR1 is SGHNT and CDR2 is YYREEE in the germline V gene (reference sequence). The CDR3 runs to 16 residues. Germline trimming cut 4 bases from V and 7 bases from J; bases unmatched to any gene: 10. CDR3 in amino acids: CASSLSRTGKNSPLHF. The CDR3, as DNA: TGTGCCAGCAGCCTCAGCCGGACAGGGAAAAATTCACCCCTCCACTTT.

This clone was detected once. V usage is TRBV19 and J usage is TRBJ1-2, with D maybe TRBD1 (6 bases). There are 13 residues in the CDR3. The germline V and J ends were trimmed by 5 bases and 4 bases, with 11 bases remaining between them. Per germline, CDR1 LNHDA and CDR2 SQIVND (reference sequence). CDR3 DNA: TGTGCCAGTAGTCCCCAGGGGTTCTATGGCTACACCTTC. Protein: CASSPQGFYGYTF.

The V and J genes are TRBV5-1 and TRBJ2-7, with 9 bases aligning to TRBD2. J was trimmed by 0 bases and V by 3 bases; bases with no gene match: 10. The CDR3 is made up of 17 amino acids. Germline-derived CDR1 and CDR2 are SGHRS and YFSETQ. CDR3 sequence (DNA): TGCGCCAGCAGCTCGGAGGGCGGGGGGGCCCACTCCTACGAGCAGTACTTC. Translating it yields CASSSEGGGAHSYEQYF.

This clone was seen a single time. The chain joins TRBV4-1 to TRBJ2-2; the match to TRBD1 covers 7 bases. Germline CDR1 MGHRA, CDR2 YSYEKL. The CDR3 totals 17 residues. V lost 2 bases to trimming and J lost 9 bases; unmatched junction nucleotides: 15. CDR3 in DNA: TGCGCCAGCAGCCAAAGAGCGTGGACAGGTGGGCAAAGGGAGCTGTTTTTT. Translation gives CASSQRAWTGGQRELFF.

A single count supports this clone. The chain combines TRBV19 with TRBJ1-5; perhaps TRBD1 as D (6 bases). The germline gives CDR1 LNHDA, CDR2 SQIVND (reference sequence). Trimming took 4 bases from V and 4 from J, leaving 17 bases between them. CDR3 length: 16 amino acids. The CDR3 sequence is CASSSRPGHTNQPQHF. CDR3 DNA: TGTGCCAGTAGTAGTCGACCGGGACACACAAATCAGCCCCAGCATTTT. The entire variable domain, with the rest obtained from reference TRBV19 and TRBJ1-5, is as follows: DGGITQSPKYLFRKEGQNVTLSCEQNLNHDAMYWYRQDPGQGLRLIYYSQIVNDFQKGDIAEGYSVSREKKESFPLTVTSAQKNPTAFYLCASSSRPGHTNQPQHFGDGTRLSIL.

CDR3: CASSQEPTGPRGYTF. CDR3 bases: TGTGCCAGCAGCCAAGAGCCGACAGGGCCGAGGGGCTACACCTTC. This rearrangement joins TRBV14 to TRBJ1-2, with 7 bases fitting TRBD1. CDR3 length: 15 amino acids. The J segment lost 8 bases and the V segment lost 0 bases, leaving 9 bases of the junction unmatched. Germline CDR1 SGHDN, CDR2 FVKESK.